The clone carrying this T cell receptor (beta chain) was picked up a small number of times. These data originate in a study of blood T cell repertoires in COVID-19. Original handling: The assay estimated nucleated cells by amplifying reference gene primers. Method: immunoSEQ multiplex PCR; TCRdb's copy keeps in-frame clones and lacks some. V and J calls and clone size are given by that table; D and trimming were obtained from the DNA. The sample has fewer than 300,000 clones, 75% to 95% seen once. Trimming took 6 bases from V and 1 from J, leaving 10 bases between them. CDR1 is WNHNN, CDR2 SYGVQD, per germline (reference sequence). CDR3 size: 13 residues.

This receptor was identified in a person aged 18 to 35 with COVID-19, enrolled during active disease. The rearrangement joins TRBV10-1 to TRBJ2-7; D may correspond to TRBD1 or TRBD2 (5 bases each). Sequencing was carried out using peripheral blood. The CDR3 reads CASSEGPSYEQYF. CDR3 in DNA: TGCGCCAGCAGCGAGGGGCCTTCCTACGAGCAGTACTTC.